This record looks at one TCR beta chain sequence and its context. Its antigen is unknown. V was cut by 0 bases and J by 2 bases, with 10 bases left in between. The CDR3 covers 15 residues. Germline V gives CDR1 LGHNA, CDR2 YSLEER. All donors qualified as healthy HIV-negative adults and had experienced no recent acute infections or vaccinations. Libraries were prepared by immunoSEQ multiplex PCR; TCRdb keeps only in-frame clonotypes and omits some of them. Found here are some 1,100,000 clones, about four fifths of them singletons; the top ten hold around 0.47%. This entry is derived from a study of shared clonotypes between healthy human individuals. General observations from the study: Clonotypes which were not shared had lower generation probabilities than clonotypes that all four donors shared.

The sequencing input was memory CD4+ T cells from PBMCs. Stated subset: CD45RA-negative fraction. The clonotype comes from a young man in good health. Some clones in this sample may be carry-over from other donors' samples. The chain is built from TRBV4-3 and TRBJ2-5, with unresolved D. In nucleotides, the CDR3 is TGCGCCAGCAGCCAAGACCTGACAACGCAAGAGACCCAGTACTTC. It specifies CASSQDLTTQETQYF.